The 6 T cell receptor beta chains below were found in one sample sequenced in a study of CD8+ T cells in alopecia areata. The sequencing template was cDNA reverse transcribed from extracted RNA. Libraries were prepared by immunoSEQ multiplex PCR; TCRdb keeps only in-frame clonotypes and omits some of them. The sample carries about 97,000 clones, around 38% recorded once. The sample was CD4+ T cells sorted from blood. These receptors were taken from a human donor with alopecia areata.

The chain has TRBV30 and TRBJ2-7; 7 bases map to TRBD1. V gave up 0 bases and J gave up 6 bases; unmatched junction bases: 2. CDR3 length: 12 residues. The germline V gene encodes CDR1 GTSNPN and CDR2 SVGIG (reference sequence). The chain's CDR3 is CAWSVQGFEQYF. Here the CDR3 DNA reads TGTGCCTGGAGTGTACAGGGGTTCGAGCAGTACTTC.

This clone was counted between two and nine times. The V gene is TRBV15, the J gene TRBJ2-4, with D possibly TRBD1 on 6 matching bases. The germline V gene encodes CDR1 LNHNV and CDR2 YYDKDF (reference sequence). With 3 bases removed from V and 10 bases from J, the gap between germline ends came to 10 bases. The CDR3 extends over 12 amino acids. This CDR3 reads CATSSDRTIQYF. CDR3 nucleotide sequence: TGTGCCACCAGCAGCGACAGGACAATTCAGTACTTC.

The CDR3 sequence: CASSPQVAGGTETQYF. The CDR3 region has the DNA TGTGCCAGCTCACCACAGGTCGCAGGGGGCACAGAGACCCAGTACTTC. The J gene is TRBJ2-5, the V gene TRBV18; TRBD1 aligns across 8 bases. V was clipped by 1 base and J by 4 bases; unmatched bases: 8. This CDR3 spans 16 amino acids. Germline V lookup: CDR1 KGHSH, CDR2 LQKENI.

The rearrangement joins TRBV7-9 to TRBJ2-7; D is ambiguous. With 5 bases removed from V and 3 bases from J, the gap between germline ends came to 11 bases. This CDR3 has 13 amino acids. The germline V gene has CDR1 SEHNR and CDR2 FQNEAQ (reference sequence). The DNA for the CDR3 is TGTGCCAGCAGCCAGAAAACGAACTACGAGCAGTACTTC. This translates into CASSQKTNYEQYF. Full variable domain (remainder filled in from reference TRBV7-9 and TRBJ2-7): DTGVSQNPRHKITKRGQNVTFRCDPISEHNRLYWYRQTLGQGPEFLTYFQNEAQLEKSRLLSDRFSAERPKGSFSTLEIQRTEQGDSAMYLCASSQKTNYEQYFGPGTRLTVT.

This clone was seen more than once but under ten times. This rearrangement joins TRBV6-6 to TRBJ2-3; D is unclear. Trimming took off 2 bases at V and 2 bases at J, with 8 bases between the two ends. CDR1 is MNHNY and CDR2 is SVGAGI in the germline V gene (reference sequence). The CDR3 totals 14 residues. The CDR3 bases are TGTGCCAGCAGTTACGATAGATCCACAGATACGCAGTATTTT. It encodes CASSYDRSTDTQYF.

The chain combines TRBV7-2 with TRBJ2-5; 8 bases match TRBD1. J gave up 2 bases and V 0 bases, and 5 bases lay outside the gene matches. Germline V lookup: CDR1 SGHTA, CDR2 FQGNSA. The CDR3 extends over 16 amino acids. The CDR3 sequence is CASSLAAGTGQETQYF. The CDR3 nucleotides read TGTGCCAGCAGCTTAGCCGCCGGGACAGGACAAGAGACCCAGTACTTC.